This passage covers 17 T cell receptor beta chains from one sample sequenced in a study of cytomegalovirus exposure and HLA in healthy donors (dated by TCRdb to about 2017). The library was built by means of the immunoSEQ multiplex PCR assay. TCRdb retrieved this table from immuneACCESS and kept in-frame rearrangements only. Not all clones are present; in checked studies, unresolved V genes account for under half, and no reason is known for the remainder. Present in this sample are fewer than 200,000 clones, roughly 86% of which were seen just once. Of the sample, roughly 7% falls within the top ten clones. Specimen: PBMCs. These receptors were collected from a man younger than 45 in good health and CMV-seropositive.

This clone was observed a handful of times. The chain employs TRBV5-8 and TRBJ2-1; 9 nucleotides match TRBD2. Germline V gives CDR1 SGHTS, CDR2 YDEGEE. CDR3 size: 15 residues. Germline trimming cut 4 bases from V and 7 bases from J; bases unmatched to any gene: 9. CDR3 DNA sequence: TGTGCCAGCAGCCCTCAAAGACTAGCGGTAAATGAGCAGTTCTTC. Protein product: CASSPQRLAVNEQFF. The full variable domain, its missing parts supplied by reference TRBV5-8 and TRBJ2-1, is EAGVTQSPTHLIKTRGQQATLRCSPISGHTSVYWYQQALGLGLQFLLWYDEGEERNRGNFPPRFSGRQFPNYSSELNVNALELEDSALYLCASSPQRLAVNEQFFGPGTRLTVL.

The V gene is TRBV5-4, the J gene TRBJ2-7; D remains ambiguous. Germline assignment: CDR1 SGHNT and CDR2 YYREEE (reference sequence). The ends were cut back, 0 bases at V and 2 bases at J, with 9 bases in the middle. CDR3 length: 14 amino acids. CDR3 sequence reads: CASSLELAAYEQYF. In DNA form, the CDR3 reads TGTGCCAGCAGCTTGGAGCTCGCCGCCTACGAGCAGTACTTC.

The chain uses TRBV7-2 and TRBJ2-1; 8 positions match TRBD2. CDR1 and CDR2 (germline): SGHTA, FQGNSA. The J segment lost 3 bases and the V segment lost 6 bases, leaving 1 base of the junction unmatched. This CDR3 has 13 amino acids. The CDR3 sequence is CASRLADYNEQFF. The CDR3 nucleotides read TGTGCCAGCAGACTAGCGGACTACAATGAGCAGTTCTTC.

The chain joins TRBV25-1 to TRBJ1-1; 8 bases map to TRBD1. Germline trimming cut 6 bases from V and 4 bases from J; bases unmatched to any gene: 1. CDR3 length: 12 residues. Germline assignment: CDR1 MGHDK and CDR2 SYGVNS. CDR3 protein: CASRTGVTEAFF. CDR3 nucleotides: TGTGCCAGCAGGACAGGGGTCACTGAAGCTTTCTTT.

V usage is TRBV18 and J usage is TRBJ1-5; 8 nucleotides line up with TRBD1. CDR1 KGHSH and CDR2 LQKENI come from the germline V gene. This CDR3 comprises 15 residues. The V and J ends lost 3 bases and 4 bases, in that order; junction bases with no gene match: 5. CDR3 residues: CASSPRTGGNQPQHF. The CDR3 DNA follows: TGTGCCAGCTCACCGCGAACAGGGGGGAATCAGCCCCAGCATTTT.

The CDR3 bases are TGTGCCAGCAGTTTGGCGGGTGTCAACTACGAGCAGTACTTC. It specifies CASSLAGVNYEQYF. This sequence joins TRBV27 and TRBJ2-7; possible D gene TRBD2, 5 bases. The CDR3 spans 14 residues. CDR1 and CDR2 (germline): MNHEY, SMNVEV (reference sequence). The ends were cut back, 3 bases at V and 3 bases at J, with 12 bases in the middle.

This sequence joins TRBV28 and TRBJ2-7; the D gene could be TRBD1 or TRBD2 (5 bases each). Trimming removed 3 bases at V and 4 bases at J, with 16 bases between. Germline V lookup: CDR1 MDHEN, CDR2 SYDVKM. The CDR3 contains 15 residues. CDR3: CASSFLRQGRYEQYF. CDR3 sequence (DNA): TGTGCCAGCAGTTTCCTCCGGCAGGGACGGTACGAGCAGTACTTC.

DNA of the CDR3: TGTGCCAGCCTCGGACTTTCCAATGAGCAGTTCTTC. Translating it yields CASLGLSNEQFF. The gene calls are TRBV6-1 and TRBJ2-1; TRBD2 is a possible D gene (5 bases). The CDR3 contains 12 residues. With 8 bases removed from V and 6 bases from J, the gap between germline ends came to 11 bases. The V gene's germline CDR1 is MNHNS and CDR2 SASEGT.

The CDR3 loop reads CASSLAFSSSYEQYF. The CDR3 nucleotides read TGCGCCAGCAGCTTGGCCTTCTCTAGCTCCTACGAGCAGTACTTC. The gene calls are TRBV5-1 and TRBJ2-7, with no clear D. V gave up 0 bases and J gave up 0 bases, with 10 bases separating them. The CDR3 consists of 15 residues. Germline values: CDR1 SGHRS, CDR2 YFSETQ.

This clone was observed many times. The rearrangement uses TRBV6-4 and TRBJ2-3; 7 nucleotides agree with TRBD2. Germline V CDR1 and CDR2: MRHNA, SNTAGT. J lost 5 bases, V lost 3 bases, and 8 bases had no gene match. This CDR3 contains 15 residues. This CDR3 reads CASSESAGEGDTQYF. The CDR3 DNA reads TGTGCCAGCAGTGAATCTGCCGGGGAGGGAGATACGCAGTATTTT.

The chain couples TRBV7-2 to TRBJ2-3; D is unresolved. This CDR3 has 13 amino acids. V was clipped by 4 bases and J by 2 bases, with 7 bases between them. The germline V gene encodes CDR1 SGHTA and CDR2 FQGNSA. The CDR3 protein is CASSSPITDTQYF. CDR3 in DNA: TGTGCCAGCAGCTCCCCTATCACAGATACGCAGTATTTT. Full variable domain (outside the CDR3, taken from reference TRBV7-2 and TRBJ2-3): GAGVSQSPSNKVTEKGKDVELRCDPISGHTALYWYRQSLGQGLEFLIYFQGNSAPDKSGLPSDRFSAERTGGSVSTLTIQRTQQEDSAVYLCASSSPITDTQYFGPGTRLTVL.

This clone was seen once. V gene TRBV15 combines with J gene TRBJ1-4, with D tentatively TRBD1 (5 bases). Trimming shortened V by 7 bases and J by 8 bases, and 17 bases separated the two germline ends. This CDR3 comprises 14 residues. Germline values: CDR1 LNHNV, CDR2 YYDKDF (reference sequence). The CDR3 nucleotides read TGTGCCACCACCCCCGGGGGGGGACTCGAAAAACTGTTTTTT. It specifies CATTPGGGLEKLFF.

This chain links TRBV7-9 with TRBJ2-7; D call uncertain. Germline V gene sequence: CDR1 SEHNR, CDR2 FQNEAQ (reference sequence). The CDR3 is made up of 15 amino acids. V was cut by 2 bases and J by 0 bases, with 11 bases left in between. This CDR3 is CASSLIEASSYEQYF. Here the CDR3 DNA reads TGTGCCAGCAGCTTAATTGAGGCCAGCTCCTACGAGCAGTACTTC.

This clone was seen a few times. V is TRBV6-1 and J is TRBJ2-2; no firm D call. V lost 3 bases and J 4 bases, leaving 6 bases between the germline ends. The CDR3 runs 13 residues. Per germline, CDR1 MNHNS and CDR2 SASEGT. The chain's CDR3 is CASSEGTTGELFF. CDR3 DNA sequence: TGTGCCAGCAGTGAGGGTACCACCGGGGAGCTGTTTTTT.

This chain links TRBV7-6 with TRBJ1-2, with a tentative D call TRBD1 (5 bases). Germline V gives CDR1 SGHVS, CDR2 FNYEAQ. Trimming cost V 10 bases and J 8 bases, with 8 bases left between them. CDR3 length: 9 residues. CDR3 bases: TGTGCCAAAGGGGACGGCTACACCTTC. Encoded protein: CAKGDGYTF.

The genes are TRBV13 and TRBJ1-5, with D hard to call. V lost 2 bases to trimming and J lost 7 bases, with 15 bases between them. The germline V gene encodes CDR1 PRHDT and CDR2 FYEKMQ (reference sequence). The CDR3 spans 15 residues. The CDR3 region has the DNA TGTGCCAGCAGCTTAAGTCCGGGTGGAGGCCAGCCCCAGCATTTT. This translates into CASSLSPGGGQPQHF.

The CDR3: CASTPRTGPYEQYF. The CDR3 nucleotides read TGTGCCAGCACCCCTAGGACAGGGCCTTACGAGCAGTACTTC. The chain links TRBV6-5 to TRBJ2-7; TRBD1 matches 8 bases. V was pared by 7 bases and J by 4 bases, with 9 bases of the junction left unmatched. Germline V gives CDR1 MNHEY, CDR2 SVGAGI. CDR3 length: 14 amino acids.